The rows below give T cell receptor beta chains drawn from one sample of a study of cytomegalovirus exposure and HLA in healthy donors. Assay used: immunoSEQ multiplex PCR; TCRdb lists only in-frame clones, some missing. The data contain 100,000 to 150,000 clones, approximately 77% of them singletons. Sequenced material: PBMCs. The receptors were gathered from a woman aged 55 to 70 in good health and CMV-seronegative. CDR3s leave out the opening cysteine and the closing phenylalanine or tryptophan. The D gene is left open where the match is weak. Clone size is not always given. Where it is, it says once, few, many or a class for expanded clones.

>-|13|TRBV19|-
ASEVFRGSNQPQH
>TRBD1|14|TRBV14|-
ASSQEVRTGVREQY
>TRBD2|11|TRBV5-8|-
AHSRGFGETQY
>TRBD1|15|TRBV7-2|-
ASSSPTGGIANYGYT
>TRBD1|11|TRBV10-3|-
ATSTGGTDTQY
>TRBD2|15|TRBV19|-
ASRGGGGFSSYNEQF
>TRBD1|15|TRBV5-1|-
ASGPNAGTGYTGELF
>-|15|TRBV7-9|-
SSSTFGRGDSNQPQH
>-|12|TRBV27|-
ASSLSTPGYEQY
>TRBD1|12|TRBV6-1|-
ASRTGGLTDTQY
>-|12|TRBV5-1|few
ASSLVGGSYEQY
>-|13|TRBV27|-
ASSQQGPDSYEQY
>-|13|TRBV7-9|-
ASSLAGAGTDTQY
>-|13|TRBV10-2|-
TSSEPGWDQETQY
>-|13|TRBV28|few
ASSRDGGSNQPQH
>TRBD1|13|TRBV5-1|-
ASSADRGLNTEAF
>TRBD2|14|TRBV2|-
ASSARGGTLYNEQF
>-|15|TRBV4-1|-
ASSQDDRSKLSSGYT
>-|12|TRBV9|-
ASSPRLAVDTQY
>TRBD1|12|TRBV11-3|-
ASSLTGFIGELF
>-|10|TRBV7-2|-
ASSLTGTEAF
>-|12|TRBV28|-
ASSSGRGWFGYT
>TRBD2|16|TRBV18|once
ASSPTLAGGRATDTQY
>-|12|TRBV6-6|-
ASSPRGAAYEQY
>-|13|TRBV4-1|few
ASSPQSGTNQPQH
>-|12|TRBV5-4|-
ASSSAGATGELF
>-|13|TRBV29-1|-
SVGGRGRGTGELF
>TRBD2|17|TRBV10-3|-
AISAAQLVSGDGQETQY
>-|11|TRBV29-1|few
SVEVGGNTEAF
>-|13|TRBV15|-
ATSTDRSTGNTIY
>TRBD1|13|TRBV5-1|few
ASSFGQVGTDTQY
>-|13|TRBV6-5|-
ASSYSVDSRSEQF
>TRBD2|15|TRBV2|-
ASSPEVVAGSTGELF
>TRBD1|15|TRBV18|-
ASSPTSGGGAGEKLF
>-|11|TRBV10-1|-
ASQGGTQETQY
>-|11|TRBV5-1|-
ASSPEGAGEQY
>-|12|TRBV5-4|-
ASSLDQGGDTQY
>TRBD2|17|TRBV7-2|-
ASSLASGGAGISYNEQF
>-|15|TRBV11-1|few
ASSTATGRSYNSPLH
>TRBD1|14|TRBV5-1|-
ASSLEATGPGNTIY
>TRBD2|14|TRBV15|-
ATSRDGLAGYNEQF
>TRBD2|13|TRBV6-5|-
ASSYSAGGLREQY
>-|10|TRBV2|-
ASSEAHNGYT
>TRBD2|13|TRBV6-1|-
ASNLAGLNTGELF
>TRBD2|14|TRBV19|-
ASSTLLAAFNNEQF
>-|12|TRBV27|-
ASSLVRGFHEQY
>-|12|TRBV11-2|-
ASSLEQGSDTQY
>-|10|TRBV9|-
ASSASGLEAF
>-|9|TRBV20-1|few
SGTENYGYT